This is a list of T cell receptor beta chains from one sample in a study of blood T cell repertoires in COVID-19. Sequenced by immunoSEQ multiplex PCR; TCRdb stores in-frame clones only, minus some. The sample lists about 280,000 clones, roughly four fifths occurring once. Input material: PBMCs or T cells enriched from blood (not recorded which). These receptors all stem from a man aged 40-55 years who had been exposed to COVID-19. Each CDR3 is given with its conserved first and last residue. The D gene is left open where the match is weak. Where a row states a size, it is once, few, many or the class of an expanded clone; other rows omit it.

TRBV5-1,-,TRBJ1-1,-,CASKKTDTEAFF,TGCGCCAGCAAGAAAACGGACACTGAAGCTTTCTTT
TRBV5-1,TRBD1,TRBJ2-7,-,CASSPRGQKIAYEQYF,TGCGCCAGCAGCCCAAGGGGACAGAAGATTGCCTACGAGCAGTACTTC
TRBV7-7,-,TRBJ2-2,-,CASSSGTTNTGELFF,TGTGCTAGCAGCTCCGGGACAACGAACACCGGGGAGCTGTTTTTT
TRBV7-3,-,TRBJ2-1,-,CASSLIAGIHEQFF,TGTGCCAGCAGCTTAATTGCCGGGATCCATGAGCAGTTCTTC
TRBV9,TRBD2,TRBJ2-3,-,CASSVGLAGDGTDTQYF,TGTGCCAGCAGCGTAGGGTTAGCGGGAGACGGCACAGATACGCAGTATTTT
TRBV7-6,-,TRBJ2-3,-,CASTRSQAHTQYF,TGTGCCAGCACCCGAAGCCAGGCGCATACGCAGTATTTT
TRBV19,-,TRBJ1-4,few,CATLPRGATNEKLFF,TGTGCCACCCTCCCTCGGGGTGCAACTAATGAAAAACTGTTTTTT
TRBV19,-,TRBJ1-2,-,CASRPGVNYGYTF,TGTGCCAGTAGACCAGGGGTTAACTATGGCTACACCTTC
TRBV6-5,-,TRBJ1-3,-,CASTYGHGNTIYF,TGTGCCAGCACCTATGGGCATGGGAACACCATATATTTT
TRBV5-6,TRBD2,TRBJ2-5,few,CASSFGLAGGGRETQYF,TGTGCCAGCAGCTTCGGACTAGCGGGAGGAGGTCGAGAGACCCAGTACTTC
TRBV10-1,-,TRBJ2-5,-,CASSESSGSQETQYF,TGCGCCAGCAGTGAGTCAAGCGGGTCCCAAGAGACCCAGTACTTC
TRBV3-1/TRBV3-2,-,TRBJ2-1,-,CASSRARWNEQFF,TGTGCCAGCAGCCGCGCACGGTGGAATGAGCAGTTCTTC
TRBV10-1,TRBD2,TRBJ2-1,-,CASSPRAGGLYEQFF,TGCGCCAGCAGTCCGAGAGCGGGAGGGCTGTATGAGCAGTTCTTC
TRBV18,TRBD1,TRBJ1-2,-,CASSVWFGQGTSDYGYTF,TGTGCCAGCTCAGTCTGGTTCGGACAGGGCACCTCCGACTATGGCTACACCTTC
TRBV3-1/TRBV3-2,-,TRBJ1-1,-,CASRKDSRREAFF,TGTGCCAGCAGGAAGGACAGCCGGCGTGAAGCTTTCTTT
TRBV7-2,-,TRBJ1-2,-,CASSLVAYGYTF,TGTGCCAGCAGCTTAGTGGCCTATGGCTACACCTTC
TRBV3-1/TRBV3-2,-,TRBJ1-2,-,CASSPTQTVSGYTF,TGTGCCAGCAGCCCAACCCAGACAGTGTCCGGCTACACCTTC
TRBV4-2,TRBD2,TRBJ2-2,-,CASSQGGLAGVGTGELFF,TGTGCCAGCAGCCAAGGTGGACTAGCGGGAGTCGGCACCGGGGAGCTGTTTTTT
TRBV12-3/TRBV12-4,-,TRBJ1-5,-,CASRTENNQPQHF,TGTGCCAGTCGGACAGAGAACAACCAGCCCCAGCATTTT
TRBV10-3,TRBD2,TRBJ2-3,once,CAISESVLAEISTDTQYF,TGTGCCATCAGTGAGTCGGTACTAGCGGAGATTAGCACAGATACGCAGTATTTT
TRBV3-1/TRBV3-2,TRBD2,TRBJ2-3,-,CASKEAGETATQYF,TGTGCCAGCAAGGAGGCGGGAGAAACAGCAACGCAGTATTTT
TRBV18,TRBD2,TRBJ2-3,-,CASSPQREARDTQYF,TGTGCCAGCTCACCCCAGCGGGAGGCCCGAGATACGCAGTATTTT
TRBV7-9,TRBD2,TRBJ2-1,few,CASSFRGSVSNEQFF,TGTGCCAGCAGCTTTCGCGGGAGCGTGAGCAATGAGCAGTTCTTC
TRBV2,TRBD1,TRBJ2-7,-,CASRGTGFGYEQYF,TGTGCCAGCAGAGGGACAGGTTTCGGTTACGAGCAGTACTTC
TRBV20-1,-,TRBJ1-5,-,CSASGGLDQPQHF,TGCAGTGCTAGTGGGGGGCTCGATCAGCCCCAGCATTTT
TRBV30,-,TRBJ2-7,-,CAWSGKDYYEQYF,TGTGCCTGGAGTGGGAAGGACTACTACGAGCAGTACTTC
TRBV6-6,TRBD1,TRBJ2-7,few,CASSSGTGARYEQYF,TGTGCCAGCAGTTCCGGGACAGGGGCTCGGTACGAGCAGTACTTC
TRBV30,-,TRBJ1-2,-,CASRLPQERGGYTF,TGTGCCTCCCGGCTTCCCCAGGAGCGGGGAGGCTACACCTTC
TRBV2,TRBD2,TRBJ2-5,-,CASSLAGVAAGETQYF,TGTGCCAGCAGCCTAGCGGGAGTAGCGGCGGGGGAGACCCAGTACTTC
TRBV5-1,TRBD1,TRBJ2-7,-,CASRTRGQGIYEQYF,TGCGCCAGCAGGACCCGAGGACAGGGTATCTACGAGCAGTACTTC
TRBV5-1,-,TRBJ2-7,-,CASSLGDYEQYF,TGCGCCAGCAGTCTAGGGGATTACGAGCAGTACTTC
TRBV7-9,-,TRBJ1-1,-,CASSRQITGFRLNTEAFF,TGTGCCAGCAGCCGACAAATAACAGGGTTTCGTTTAAACACTGAAGCTTTCTTT
TRBV10-3,-,TRBJ1-4,-,CAISVSEISTNEKLFF,TGTGCCATCAGCGTCAGCGAGATCTCAACTAATGAAAAACTGTTTTTT
TRBV28,TRBD1,TRBJ1-6,-,CASSYGTGRNSPLHF,TGTGCCAGCAGTTACGGGACAGGGAGAAATTCACCCCTCCACTTT
TRBV11-3,TRBD2,TRBJ2-5,-,CASSPRVGASGDETQYF,TGTGCCAGCAGCCCCCGGGTCGGGGCTAGCGGGGATGAGACCCAGTACTTC
TRBV5-1,-,TRBJ2-2,-,CASSRAPGLGTGELFF,TGCGCCAGCAGCCGAGCTCCGGGTTTGGGTACCGGGGAGCTGTTTTTT
TRBV10-3,TRBD2,TRBJ2-7,-,CAITAGGGYEQYF,TGTGCCATCACGGCGGGAGGAGGCTACGAGCAGTACTTC
TRBV4-1,-,TRBJ1-2,-,CASSQVLNRVGGYTF,TGCGCCAGCAGCCAAGTGTTGAACAGGGTGGGTGGCTACACCTTC
TRBV28,TRBD2,TRBJ2-5,-,CASSLGGVQETQYF,TGTGCCAGCAGTTTAGGGGGGGTCCAAGAGACCCAGTACTTC
TRBV18,TRBD1,TRBJ2-3,-,CASSRTGIATDTQYF,TGTGCCAGCTCACGGACAGGGATCGCCACAGATACGCAGTATTTT
TRBV15,-,TRBJ2-4,-,CATSWPAGGLNIQYF,TGTGCCACCTCCTGGCCGGCCGGAGGACTAAACATTCAGTACTTC